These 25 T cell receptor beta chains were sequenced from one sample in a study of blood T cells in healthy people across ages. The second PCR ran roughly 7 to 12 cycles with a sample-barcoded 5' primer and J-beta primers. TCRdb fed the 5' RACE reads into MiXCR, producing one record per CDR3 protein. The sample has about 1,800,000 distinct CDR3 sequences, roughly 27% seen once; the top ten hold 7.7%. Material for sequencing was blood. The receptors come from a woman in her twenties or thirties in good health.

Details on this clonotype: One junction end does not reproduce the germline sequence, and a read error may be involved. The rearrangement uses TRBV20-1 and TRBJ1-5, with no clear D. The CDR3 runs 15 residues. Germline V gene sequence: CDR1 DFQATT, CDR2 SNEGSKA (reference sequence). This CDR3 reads CSASRPENSNRPQHF. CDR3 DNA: TGCAGTGCTAGCCGCCCGGAAAATAGCAATCGGCCCCAGCATTTT.

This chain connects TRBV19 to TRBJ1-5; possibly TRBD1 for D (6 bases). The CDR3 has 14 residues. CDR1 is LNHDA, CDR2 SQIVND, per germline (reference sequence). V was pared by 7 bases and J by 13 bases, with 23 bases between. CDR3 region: CASKPRGDSWSQHF. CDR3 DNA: TGTGCCAGTAAGCCCAGGGGCGATTCGTGGTCTCAGCATTTT.

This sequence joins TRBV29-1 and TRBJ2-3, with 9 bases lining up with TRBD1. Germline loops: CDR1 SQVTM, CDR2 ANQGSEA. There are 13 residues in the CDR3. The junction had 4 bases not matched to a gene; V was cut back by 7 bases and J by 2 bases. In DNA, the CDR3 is TGCAGCGCTGACAGGGGGGACACAGATACGCAGTATTTT. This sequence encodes CSADRGDTDTQYF.

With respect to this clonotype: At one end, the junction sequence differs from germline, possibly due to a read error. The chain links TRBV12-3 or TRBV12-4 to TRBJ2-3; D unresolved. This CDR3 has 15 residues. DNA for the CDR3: TGTACCAGCAGTTCGGAACAAGGGCTCACAGATACGCAGTATTTT. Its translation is CTSSSEQGLTDTQYF.

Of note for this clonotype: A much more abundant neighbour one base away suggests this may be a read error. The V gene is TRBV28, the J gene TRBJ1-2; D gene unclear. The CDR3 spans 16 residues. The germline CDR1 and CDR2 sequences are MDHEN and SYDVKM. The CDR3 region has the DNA TGTGCCGGCAGTTCCGGTGGAGCGGCCTCTAGATATGGCTACACCTTC. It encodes CAGSSGGAASRYGYTF.

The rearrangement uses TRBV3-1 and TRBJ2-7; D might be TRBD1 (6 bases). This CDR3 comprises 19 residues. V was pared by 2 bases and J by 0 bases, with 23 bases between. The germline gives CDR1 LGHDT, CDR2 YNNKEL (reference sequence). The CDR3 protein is CASSQPTGTWATSSYEQYF. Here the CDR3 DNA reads TGTGCCAGCAGCCAACCCACCGGGACATGGGCTACTAGCTCCTACGAGCAGTACTTC.

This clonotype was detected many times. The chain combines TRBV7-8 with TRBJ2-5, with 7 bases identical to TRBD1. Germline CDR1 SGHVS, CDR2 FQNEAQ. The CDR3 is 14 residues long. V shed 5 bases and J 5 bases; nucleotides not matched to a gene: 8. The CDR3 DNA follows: TGTGCCAGCAGCCGGAACAGGGGCAGGGAGACCCAGTACTTC. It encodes CASSRNRGRETQYF.

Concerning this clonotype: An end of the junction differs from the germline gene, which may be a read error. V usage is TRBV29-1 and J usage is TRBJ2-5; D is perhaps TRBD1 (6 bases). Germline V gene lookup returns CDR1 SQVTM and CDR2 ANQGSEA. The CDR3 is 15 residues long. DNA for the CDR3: TGCAGTGTTGTAAAGGACAGCCGCCCCCAAGAGACCCAGTACTTC. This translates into CSVVKDSRPQETQYF.

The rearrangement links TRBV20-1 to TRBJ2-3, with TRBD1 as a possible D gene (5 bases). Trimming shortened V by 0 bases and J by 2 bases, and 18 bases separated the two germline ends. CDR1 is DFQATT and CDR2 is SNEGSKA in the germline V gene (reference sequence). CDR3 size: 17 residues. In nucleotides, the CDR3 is TGCAGTGCTAGAGACAGGGAAAGTGCTGTTTTCACAGATACGCAGTATTTT. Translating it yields CSARDRESAVFTDTQYF.

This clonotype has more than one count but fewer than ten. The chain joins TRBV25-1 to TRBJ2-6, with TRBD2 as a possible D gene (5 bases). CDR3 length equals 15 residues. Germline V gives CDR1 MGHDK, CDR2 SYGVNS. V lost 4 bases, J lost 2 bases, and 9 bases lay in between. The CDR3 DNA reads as TGTGCCAGCAGTGGCGAGGGTCCTGGGGCCAACGTCCTGACTTTC. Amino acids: CASSGEGPGANVLTF.

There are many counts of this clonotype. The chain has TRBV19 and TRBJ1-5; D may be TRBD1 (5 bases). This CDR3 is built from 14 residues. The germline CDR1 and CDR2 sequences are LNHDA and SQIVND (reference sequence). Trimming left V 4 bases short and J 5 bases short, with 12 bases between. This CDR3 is CASSSGQGHQPQHF. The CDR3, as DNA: TGTGCCAGTAGTAGTGGGCAGGGCCATCAGCCCCAGCATTTT. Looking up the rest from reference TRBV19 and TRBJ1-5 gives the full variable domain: DGGITQSPKYLFRKEGQNVTLSCEQNLNHDAMYWYRQDPGQGLRLIYYSQIVNDFQKGDIAEGYSVSREKKESFPLTVTSAQKNPTAFYLCASSSGQGHQPQHFGDGTRLSIL.

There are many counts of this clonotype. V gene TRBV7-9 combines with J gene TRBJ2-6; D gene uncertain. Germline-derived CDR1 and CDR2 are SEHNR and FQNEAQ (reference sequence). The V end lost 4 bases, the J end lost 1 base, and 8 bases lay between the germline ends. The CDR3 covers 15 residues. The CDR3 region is CASSSPGSGANVLTF. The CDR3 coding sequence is TGTGCCAGCAGCTCCCCCGGATCTGGGGCCAACGTCCTGACTTTC.

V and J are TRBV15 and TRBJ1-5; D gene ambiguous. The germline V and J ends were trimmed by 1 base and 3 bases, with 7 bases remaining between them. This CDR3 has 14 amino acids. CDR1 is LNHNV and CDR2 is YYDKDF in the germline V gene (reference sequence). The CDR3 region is CATSRGPPNQPQHF. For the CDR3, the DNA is TGTGCCACCAGCAGAGGACCTCCCAATCAGCCCCAGCATTTT.

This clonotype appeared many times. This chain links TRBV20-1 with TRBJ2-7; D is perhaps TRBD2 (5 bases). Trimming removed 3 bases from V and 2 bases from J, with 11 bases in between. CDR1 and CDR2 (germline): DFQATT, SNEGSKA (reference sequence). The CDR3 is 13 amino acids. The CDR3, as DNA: TGCAGTGCTAGGGGCCTAGCAGCCTACGAGCAGTACTTC. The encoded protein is CSARGLAAYEQYF.

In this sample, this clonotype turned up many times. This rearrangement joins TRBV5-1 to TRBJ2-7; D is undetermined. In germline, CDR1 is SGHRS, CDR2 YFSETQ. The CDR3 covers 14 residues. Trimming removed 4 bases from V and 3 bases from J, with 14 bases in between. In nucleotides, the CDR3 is TGCGCCAGCAGCGAGAGTACAAGTGTCTACGAGCAGTACTTC. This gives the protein CASSESTSVYEQYF.

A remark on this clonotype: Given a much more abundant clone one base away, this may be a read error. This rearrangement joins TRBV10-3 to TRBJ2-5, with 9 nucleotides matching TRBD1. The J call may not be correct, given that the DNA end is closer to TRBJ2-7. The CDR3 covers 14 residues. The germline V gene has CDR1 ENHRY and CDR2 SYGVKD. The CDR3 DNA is TGTGCCATCAGTGAGAGGGACAGGGCTGGCGAGCAGTACTTC. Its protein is CAISERDRAGEQYF.

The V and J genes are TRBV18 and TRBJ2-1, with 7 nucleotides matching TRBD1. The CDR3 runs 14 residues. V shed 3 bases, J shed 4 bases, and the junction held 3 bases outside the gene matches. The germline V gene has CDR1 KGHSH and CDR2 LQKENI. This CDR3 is CASSPGQKYNEQFF. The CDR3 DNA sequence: TGTGCCAGCTCACCGGGACAGAAGTACAATGAGCAGTTCTTC.

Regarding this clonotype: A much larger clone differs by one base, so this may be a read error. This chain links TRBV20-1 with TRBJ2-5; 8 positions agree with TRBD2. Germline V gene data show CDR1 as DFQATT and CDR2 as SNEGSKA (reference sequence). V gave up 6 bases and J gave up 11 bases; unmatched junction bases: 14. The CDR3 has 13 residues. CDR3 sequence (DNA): TGCAGTGCCGGGAGGGTGGACCTCAATGAGCAGTACTTC. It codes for CSAGRVDLNEQYF.

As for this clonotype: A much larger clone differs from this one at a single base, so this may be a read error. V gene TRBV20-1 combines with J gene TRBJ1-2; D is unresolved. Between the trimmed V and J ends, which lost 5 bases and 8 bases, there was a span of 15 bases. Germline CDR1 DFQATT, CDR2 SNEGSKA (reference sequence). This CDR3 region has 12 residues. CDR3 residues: CSASDRRIGYTF. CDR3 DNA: TGCAGTGCTTCAGACCGCCGGATAGGCTACACCTTC.

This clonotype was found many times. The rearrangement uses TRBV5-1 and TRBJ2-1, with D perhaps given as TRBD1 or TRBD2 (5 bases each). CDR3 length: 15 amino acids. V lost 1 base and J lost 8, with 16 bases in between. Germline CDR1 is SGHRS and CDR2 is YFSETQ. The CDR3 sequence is CASSLHLSLGDEQFF. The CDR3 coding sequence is TGCGCCAGCAGCTTGCATCTTAGTCTGGGGGATGAGCAGTTCTTC.

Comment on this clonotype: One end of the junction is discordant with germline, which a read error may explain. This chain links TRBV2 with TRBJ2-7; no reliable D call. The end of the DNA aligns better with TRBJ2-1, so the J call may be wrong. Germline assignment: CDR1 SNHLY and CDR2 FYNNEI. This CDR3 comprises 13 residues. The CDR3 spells CAGSEGRTGEQFF. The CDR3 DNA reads TGTGCCGGCAGTGAAGGGCGGACGGGCGAGCAGTTCTTC.

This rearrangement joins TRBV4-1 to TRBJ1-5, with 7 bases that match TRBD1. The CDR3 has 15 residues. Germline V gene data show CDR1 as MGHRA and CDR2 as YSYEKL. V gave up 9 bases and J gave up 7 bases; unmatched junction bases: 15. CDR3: CASKDTTGAGQPQHF. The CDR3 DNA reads TGCGCCAGTAAAGATACTACAGGGGCCGGGCAGCCCCAGCATTTT.

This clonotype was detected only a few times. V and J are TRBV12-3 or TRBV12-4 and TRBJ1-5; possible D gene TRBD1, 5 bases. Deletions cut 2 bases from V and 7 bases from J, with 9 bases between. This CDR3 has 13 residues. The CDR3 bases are TGTGCCAGCAGTTTATGGAGGGACCAGCCCCAGCATTTT. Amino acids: CASSLWRDQPQHF.

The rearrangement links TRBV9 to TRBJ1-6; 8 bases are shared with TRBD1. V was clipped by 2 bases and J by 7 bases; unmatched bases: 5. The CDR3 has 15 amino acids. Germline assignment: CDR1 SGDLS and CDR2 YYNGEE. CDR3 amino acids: CASSVTGTGNSPLHF. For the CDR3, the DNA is TGTGCCAGCAGCGTGACCGGGACAGGAAATTCACCCCTCCACTTT.

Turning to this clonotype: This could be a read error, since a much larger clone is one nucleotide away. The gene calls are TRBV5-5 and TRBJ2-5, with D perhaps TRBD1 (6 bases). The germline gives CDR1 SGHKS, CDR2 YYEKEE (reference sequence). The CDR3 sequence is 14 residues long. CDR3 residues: CASSWGHPRETQDF. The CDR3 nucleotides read TGTGCCAGCAGCTGGGGGCATCCAAGAGAGACCCAGGACTTC.